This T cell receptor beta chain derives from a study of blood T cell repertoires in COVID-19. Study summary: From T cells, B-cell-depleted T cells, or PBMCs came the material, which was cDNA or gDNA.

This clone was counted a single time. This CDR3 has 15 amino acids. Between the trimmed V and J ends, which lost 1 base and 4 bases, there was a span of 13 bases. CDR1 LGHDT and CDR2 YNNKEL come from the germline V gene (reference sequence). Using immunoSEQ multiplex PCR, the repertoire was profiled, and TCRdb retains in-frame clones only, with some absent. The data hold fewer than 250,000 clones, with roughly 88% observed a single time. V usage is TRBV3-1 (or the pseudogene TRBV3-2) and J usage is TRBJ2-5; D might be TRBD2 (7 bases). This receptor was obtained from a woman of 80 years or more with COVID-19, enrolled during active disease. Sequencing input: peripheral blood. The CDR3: CASSQGTGGGETQYF. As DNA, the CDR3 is TGTGCCAGCAGCCAAGGAACGGGGGGCGGAGAGACCCAGTACTTC.